Each of the 10 T cell receptor beta chains below was sequenced from the same sample in a study of cytomegalovirus exposure and HLA in healthy donors. Both 60 Vbeta primers and 13 Jbeta primers went into the PCR. Repertoires were generated with immunoSEQ multiplex PCR, while TCRdb's copy carries only in-frame clones and drops some. Of approximately 61,000 clones in the sample, around 82% were seen once. The sequenced sample consisted of PBMCs. Receptors were obtained from a man aged 18 to 30 in good health and CMV-seropositive.

J is TRBJ1-4 and V is TRBV7-7; TRBD1 agrees at 9 bases. Trimming took 5 bases from V and 8 from J; bases not matched to a gene: 3. Per the germline V gene, CDR1 is SSHAT and CDR2 is FNYEAQ (reference sequence). The CDR3 is 13 residues long. The chain's CDR3 is CASSPGQGEKLFF. For the CDR3, the DNA is TGTGCCAGCAGCCCGGGACAGGGCGAAAAACTGTTTTTT. Full variable domain (missing parts from reference TRBV7-7 and TRBJ1-4): GAGVSQSPRYKVTKRGQDVTLRCDPISSHATLYWYQQALGQGPEFLTYFNYEAQPDKSGLPSDRFSAERPEGSISTLTIQRTEQRDSAMYRCASSPGQGEKLFFGSGTQLSVL.

In its sample, this clone was seen a few times. The chain combines TRBV4-1 with TRBJ2-7; TRBD2 matches 14 bases. The CDR3 sequence is 16 residues long. V lost 4 bases, J lost 0 bases, and 2 bases stayed unmatched. Germline loops: CDR1 MGHRA, CDR2 YSYEKL. CDR3 residues: CASSLGTSGSSYEQYF. CDR3 bases: TGCGCCAGCAGCCTGGGGACTAGCGGGAGCTCCTACGAGCAGTACTTC.

This rearrangement joins TRBV9 to TRBJ1-6; 7 bases fit TRBD1. V trimming: 4 bases; J trimming: 7 bases; junction bases outside the gene matches: 8. The CDR3 is 15 residues long. CDR1 SGDLS and CDR2 YYNGEE come from the germline V gene. CDR3 protein: CASSPRTGSNSPLHF. CDR3 in DNA: TGTGCCAGCAGCCCAAGGACAGGAAGCAATTCACCCCTCCACTTT.

The chain joins TRBV5-1 to TRBJ1-1; D perhaps matches TRBD1 (5 bases). V lost 0 bases to trimming and J lost 6 bases, with 12 bases between them. Germline assignment: CDR1 SGHRS and CDR2 YFSETQ. CDR3 length: 14 amino acids. The CDR3: CASSLALQVAEAFF. The CDR3 DNA follows: TGCGCCAGCAGCTTGGCGTTACAGGTCGCTGAAGCTTTCTTT. Variable domain in full (rest from reference TRBV5-1 and TRBJ1-1): KAGVTQTPRYLIKTRGQQVTLSCSPISGHRSVSWYQQTPGQGLQFLFEYFSETQRNKGNFPGRFSGRQFSNSRSEMNVSTLELGDSALYLCASSLALQVAEAFFGQGTRLTVV.

This clone has a single count. The rearrangement uses TRBV15 and TRBJ2-7; D is possibly TRBD1 (6 bases). The germline CDR1 and CDR2 sequences are LNHNV and YYDKDF (reference sequence). Trimming removed 0 bases from V and 1 base from J, with 7 bases in between. CDR3 length: 14 amino acids. DNA for the CDR3: TGTGCCACCAGCAGAGAAGGGGGATCCTACGAGCAGTACTTC. Translation gives CATSREGGSYEQYF.

The rearrangement joins TRBV29-1 to TRBJ2-2; tentatively, D is TRBD2 (5 bases). The ends were cut back, 2 bases at V and 2 bases at J, with 9 bases in the middle. Germline V gene data show CDR1 as SQVTM and CDR2 as ANQGSEA. This CDR3 has 14 residues. The chain's CDR3 is CSVERSGNTGELFF. For the CDR3, the DNA is TGCAGCGTTGAAAGGAGCGGAAACACCGGGGAGCTGTTTTTT.

The genes are TRBV10-1 and TRBJ2-7, with 7 bases fitting TRBD1. The germline gives CDR1 WNHNN, CDR2 SYGVQD (reference sequence). The CDR3 totals 13 residues. With 11 bases clipped from V and 0 bases from J, the junction kept 7 bases outside the gene matches. CDR3 amino acids: CARDRTLSYEQYF. The CDR3 DNA reads TGCGCCCGGGACAGAACCCTCTCCTACGAGCAGTACTTC.

The chain combines TRBV6-5 with TRBJ1-1; D gene unclear. Trimming stripped 3 bases from V and 2 bases from J, with 13 bases between. From germline, CDR1 is MNHEY and CDR2 SVGAGI. CDR3 length: 15 residues. CDR3 nucleotide sequence: TGTGCCAGCAGTTATGAGGTCAGCCCAAACACTGAAGCTTTCTTT. Its protein is CASSYEVSPNTEAFF.

The rearrangement links TRBV2 to TRBJ1-2; 9 nucleotides line up with TRBD1. V trimming: 6 bases; J trimming: 3 bases; junction bases outside the gene matches: 2. The CDR3 is 13 residues long. Germline values: CDR1 SNHLY, CDR2 FYNNEI. CDR3 amino acids: CASRRDRDYGYTF. DNA for the CDR3: TGTGCCAGCAGGAGGGACAGGGACTATGGCTACACCTTC.

The gene calls are TRBV6-1 and TRBJ2-5; D gene uncertain. The CDR3 loop spans 14 amino acids. V was pared by 8 bases and J by 5 bases, with 18 bases between. The germline CDR1 and CDR2 sequences are MNHNS and SASEGT. This CDR3 is CASYPAGSRETQYF. DNA of the CDR3: TGTGCCAGCTATCCGGCAGGCTCTCGGGAGACCCAGTACTTC.